Detailed here is one T cell receptor (beta chain). Antigen: not known. The CDR3 runs 14 residues. Germline CDR1 is SGHVS and CDR2 is FQNEAQ. Amplification of TCRalpha and TCRbeta cDNA involved two nested PCRs that ran for approximately 16 and 10 cycles. TCRdb reprocessed the 5' RACE reads and stores each CDR3 protein as one record, lacking DNA. Found here are 120,000 to 150,000 distinct CDR3 sequences; the top ten clones hold less than 2.5%. This sample was included in a study of monozygotic twins with inflammatory bowel disease. From whole blood, total RNA was isolated without any sorting of T cells. Study-wide results and caveats: Support was absent for any single strong signal or clonotype linked to IBD.

The rearrangement joins TRBV7-8 to TRBJ1-1; TCRdb names TRBD1, which stays unverified in the absence of DNA. The sequenced material came from blood. The receptor's source is a human donor with ulcerative colitis or Crohn's disease, or a healthy co-twin of an affected twin (not recorded which). This CDR3 reads CATTGTGLNTEAFF.